This T cell receptor beta chain was captured by sequencing in a study of blood T cell repertoires in COVID-19. Sequenced by immunoSEQ multiplex PCR; TCRdb stores in-frame clones only, minus some. There are about 120,000 clones in the sample; roughly four fifths occur only once, and approximately 8% lies in the top ten. The material sequenced was peripheral blood. This TCR was sampled from a human donor in a cohort sampled during active COVID-19.

CDR3 coding DNA: TGTGCCAGCAGTTACTCGAGCGCCGGGGAGCTGTTTTTT. It is translated as CASSYSSAGELFF. The rearrangement joins TRBV6-5 to TRBJ2-2; D gene unclear. The V gene lost 0 bases and the J gene lost 6 bases, with 5 bases spanning the gap. The V gene's germline CDR1 is MNHEY and CDR2 SVGAGI. This CDR3 region has 13 residues.